This note documents a single T cell receptor beta chain sequence. As yet, its antigen is unknown. TCRdb itself ran the reads through MiXCR, one entry per CDR3 protein. The table includes a few hundred thousand distinct CDR3 sequences, roughly 43% detected once. This sample was included in a study of T cell repertoires in cytomegalovirus infection. Overall study context: Public TCR beta signatures marked donors with CMV infection and the matching HLA. Study conclusions and caveats: HLA-C-restricted, CMV-specific TCR beta clonotypes were dominant ex vivo. Summed public TCR beta family frequency identified CMV carriers bearing the relevant HLA.

There are 15 residues in the CDR3. CDR1 SQVTM and CDR2 ANQGSEA come from the germline V gene. Trimming removed 1 base at V and 7 bases at J, with 19 bases between. The sample consisted of cultured PBMCs, taken from culture after CMV antigen stimulation. The receptor was derived from a human donor in good health (CMV status not recorded). Some clones in this sample may be carry-over from other donors' samples. The chain links TRBV29-1 to TRBJ1-2, with TRBD1 as a possible D gene (5 bases). CDR3 nucleotide sequence: TGCAGCGTTGAAGCCACCGGGACGGACTATGGTGGCTACACCTTC. It is translated as CSVEATGTDYGGYTF.